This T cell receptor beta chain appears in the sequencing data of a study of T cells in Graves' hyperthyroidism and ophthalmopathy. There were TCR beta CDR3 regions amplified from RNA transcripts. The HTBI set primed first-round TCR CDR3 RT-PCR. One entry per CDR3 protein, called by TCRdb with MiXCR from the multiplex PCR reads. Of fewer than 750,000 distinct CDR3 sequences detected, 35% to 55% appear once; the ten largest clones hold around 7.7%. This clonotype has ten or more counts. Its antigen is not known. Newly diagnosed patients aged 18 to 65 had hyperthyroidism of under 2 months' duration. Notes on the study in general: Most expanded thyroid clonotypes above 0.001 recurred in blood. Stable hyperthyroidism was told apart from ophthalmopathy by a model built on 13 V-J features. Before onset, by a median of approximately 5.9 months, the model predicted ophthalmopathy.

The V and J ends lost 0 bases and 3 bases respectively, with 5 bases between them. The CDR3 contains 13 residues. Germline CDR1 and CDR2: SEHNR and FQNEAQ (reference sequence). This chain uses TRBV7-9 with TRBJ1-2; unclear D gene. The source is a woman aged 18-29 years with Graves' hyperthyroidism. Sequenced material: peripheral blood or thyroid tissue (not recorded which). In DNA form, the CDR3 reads TGTGCCAGCAGCTTAGCCCGGTACTATGGCTACACCTTC. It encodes CASSLARYYGYTF.